Reported below is one TCR beta chain. This CDR3 is built from 16 residues. The V gene end was trimmed by 8 bases and the J gene end by 0 bases; junction bases not matched to a gene: 5. Germline CDR1 is MNHNY and CDR2 is SVGAGI (reference sequence). The table came from immunoSEQ multiplex PCR; TCRdb's copy has only in-frame clones and leaves some out. There are 95,000 to 120,000 clones in the sample; 70% to 85% occur only once, and about 1.8% lies in the top ten. The sample comes from a study of blood T cell repertoires in COVID-19. The source is a woman aged 40-49 years with acute or convalescent COVID-19. Sequencing was performed on peripheral blood. This chain connects TRBV6-6 to TRBJ1-6; TRBD1 matches 9 bases. The CDR3 spells CASLGQGSSYNSPLHF. CDR3 DNA: TGTGCCAGCCTAGGACAGGGGAGCTCCTATAATTCACCCCTCCACTTT.